This T cell receptor beta chain came from a study of CD4 T cell repertoires in COVID-19. Findings of the study overall: Several top expanded SARS-CoV-2-reactive clonotypes were shared by two or three memory subsets.

In regard to this clone: Its antigen is undetermined.

This table comes from immunoSEQ multiplex PCR, and its TCRdb copy is limited to in-frame clones, with some not included. The sample carries roughly 23,000 clones, around nine tenths recorded once. These memory T cells were uncultured and sequenced directly after ex vivo isolation. The source was central memory CD4+ T cells from blood, collected before the COVID-19 pandemic. The origin of this receptor is a human donor who had COVID-19.

As DNA, the CDR3 is TGTGCCAGCGAGGAAGGAGGGATTGACTATGGCTACACCTTC. It is translated as CASEEGGIDYGYTF. The chain uses TRBV2 and TRBJ1-2; D gene ambiguous. CDR1 and CDR2 (germline): SNHLY, FYNNEI. This CDR3 has 14 amino acids. V shed 8 bases and J shed 3 bases, with 16 bases lying between them. The full variable domain, completed using reference TRBV2 and TRBJ1-2, is EPEVTQTPSHQVTQMGQEVILRCVPISNHLYFYWYRQILGQKVEFLVSFYNNEISEKSEIFDDQFSVERPDGSNFTLKIRSTKLEDSAMYFCASEEGGIDYGYTFGSGTRLTVV.